The 8 T cell receptor beta chains below all came from one sample that was sequenced in a study of blood T cells in healthy people across ages. A sample-barcoded 5' primer and a J-beta primer mix were used in a second PCR of about 7 to 12 cycles. MiXCR was run by TCRdb on the 5' RACE reads, yielding one entry per CDR3 protein. The table shows 1.5 million to 2 million distinct CDR3 sequences, with roughly 43% occurring only once. Sequencing was carried out using blood. These receptors came from a human donor in good health.

This chain joins TRBV12-3 or TRBV12-4 and TRBJ1-3, with D unclear. The ends were cut back, 4 bases at V and 2 bases at J, with 3 bases in the middle. The CDR3 is 12 residues long. CDR3 coding DNA: TGTGCCAGCAGTTCCCCTGGAAACACCATATATTTT. Translating it yields CASSSPGNTIYF.

Details on this clonotype: Sequence at one end of the junction differs from germline and may be a read error. The chain has TRBV7-2 and TRBJ1-4; weak D call: TRBD1 (6 bases). The CDR3 extends over 13 amino acids. CDR1 and CDR2 from the germline V gene are SGHTA and FQGNSA. The CDR3 loop is CASSKGVHEKRFF. The CDR3 nucleotides read TGTGCCAGCAGCAAGGGGGTGCATGAAAAACGGTTTTTT.

This clonotype was found many times. The rearrangement uses TRBV15 and TRBJ2-7; the D gene could be TRBD1 or TRBD2 (5 bases each). The CDR3 spans 14 residues. V was shortened by 3 bases and J by 3 bases, with 12 bases between the two germline ends. Germline loops: CDR1 LNHNV, CDR2 YYDKDF (reference sequence). The CDR3 loop is CATSSRDGYYEQYF. CDR3 nucleotides: TGTGCCACCAGCAGCAGGGACGGATACTACGAGCAGTACTTC. Full variable domain (remainder filled in from reference TRBV15 and TRBJ2-7): DAMVIQNPRYQVTQFGKPVTLSCSQTLNHNVMYWYQQKSSQAPKLLFHYYDKDFNNEADTPDNFQSRRPNTSFCFLDIRSPGLGDTAMYLCATSSRDGYYEQYFGPGTRLTVT.

In DNA, the CDR3 is TGTGTCGGCAGCCTGGCGTTGGGTTACAATGAGCAGTTCTTC. Translation: CVGSLALGYNEQFF. J is TRBJ2-1 and V is TRBV7-2; no firm D call. CDR1 is SGHTA, CDR2 FQGNSA, per germline. The CDR3 is made up of 14 amino acids.

The rearrangement links TRBV3-1 to TRBJ2-5; D ambiguous. CDR3 length: 14 amino acids. Trimming left V 1 base short and J 11 bases short, with 17 bases between. CDR1 and CDR2 (germline): LGHDT, YNNKEL (reference sequence). The CDR3 here is CASSQGPRAWKQYF. For the CDR3, the DNA is TGTGCCAGCAGCCAAGGTCCCCGGGCTTGGAAGCAGTACTTC.

This chain connects TRBV13 to TRBJ1-5; D possibly corresponds to TRBD1 (5 bases). CDR1 is PRHDT, CDR2 FYEKMQ, per germline (reference sequence). The V end was cut by 3 bases, the J end by 4 bases, with 22 bases between. This CDR3 is built from 18 residues. CDR3 sequence reads: CASSLSGRQTWGNQPQHF. The CDR3 DNA sequence: TGTGCCAGCAGCTTGTCGGGACGCCAAACCTGGGGTAATCAGCCCCAGCATTTT.

This sequence joins TRBV10-3 and TRBJ1-1; D is uncertain. Looked up from germline, CDR1 is ENHRY and CDR2 is SYGVKD. The CDR3 runs 11 residues. The ends were cut back, 3 bases at V and 8 bases at J, with 7 bases in the middle. DNA of the CDR3: TGTGCCATCAGTGACCGGTCCGAAGCTTTCTTT. Protein: CAISDRSEAFF.

Regarding this clonotype: A junction boundary mismatches the germline segment, possibly from a read error. The V and J genes are TRBV5-6 and TRBJ2-5; D unresolved. Per germline, CDR1 SGHDT and CDR2 YYEEEE. There are 13 residues in the CDR3. In nucleotides, the CDR3 is TGTGCCGGCAGCTTGCAACAGCAAGAGACCCAGTACTTC. Protein sequence: CAGSLQQQETQYF.